This TCR beta chain was documented in a study of brain T cells in children with intractable seizures. Findings and caveats of the study: Viral specificity was inferred only from CDR3 similarity; HCMV serostatus was unknown. Clones missing pre-surgery may reflect undersampling of that blood sample.

To note about this clone: Its antigen is undetermined.

Indicated time point: blood from clinic visit 5 months post-surgery; TSC patient then seizure free. Surgery cases with the highest brain T cell transcript signatures were chosen for sequencing. At least one anti-epileptic drug was given before surgery. Only in-frame clones appear in the TCRdb table, and some are missing; sequencing was by immunoSEQ multiplex PCR. Among hundreds of thousands of clones, about 93% were seen once, and the ten largest hold 5% to 7%. The sequence was collected from a boy younger than two with tuberous sclerosis and intractable seizures. Sequencing was performed on peripheral blood, taken less than 6 months after surgery.

This chain's CDR3 is CASSDWLAGQETQYF. The CDR3 DNA reads as TGTGCCAGCAGTGATTGGCTAGCGGGGCAAGAGACCCAGTACTTC. V gene TRBV25-1 combines with J gene TRBJ2-5; TRBD2 aligns across 9 bases. V dropped 3 bases and J dropped 2; count of bases not matched to a gene: 4. There are 15 residues in the CDR3. CDR1 is MGHDK and CDR2 is SYGVNS in the germline V gene.